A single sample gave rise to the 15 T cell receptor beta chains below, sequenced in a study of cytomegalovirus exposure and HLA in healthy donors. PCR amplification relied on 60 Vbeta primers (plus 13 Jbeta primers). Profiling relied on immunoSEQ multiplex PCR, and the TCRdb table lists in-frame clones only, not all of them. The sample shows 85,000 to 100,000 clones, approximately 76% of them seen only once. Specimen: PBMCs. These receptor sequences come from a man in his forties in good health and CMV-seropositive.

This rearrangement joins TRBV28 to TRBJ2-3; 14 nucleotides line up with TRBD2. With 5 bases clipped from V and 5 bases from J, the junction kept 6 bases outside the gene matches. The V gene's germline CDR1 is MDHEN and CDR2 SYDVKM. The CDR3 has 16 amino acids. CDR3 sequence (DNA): TGTGCCAGCAGTCCGGGGACTAGCGGGAGAGGAGATACGCAGTATTTT. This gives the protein CASSPGTSGRGDTQYF.

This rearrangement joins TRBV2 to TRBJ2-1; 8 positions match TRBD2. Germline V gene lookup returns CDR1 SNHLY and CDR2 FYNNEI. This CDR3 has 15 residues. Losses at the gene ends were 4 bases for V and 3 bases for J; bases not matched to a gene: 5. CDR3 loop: CASSGSGGVYNEQFF. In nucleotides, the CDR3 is TGTGCCAGCAGTGGCAGCGGGGGCGTCTACAATGAGCAGTTCTTC.

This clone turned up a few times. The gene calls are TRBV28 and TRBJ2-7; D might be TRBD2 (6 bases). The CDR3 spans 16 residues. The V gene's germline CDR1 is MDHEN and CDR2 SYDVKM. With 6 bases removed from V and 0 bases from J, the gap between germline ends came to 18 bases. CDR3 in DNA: TGTGCCAGCAGCCCACAAGGGGAGGCCCTCTCCTACGAGCAGTACTTC. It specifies CASSPQGEALSYEQYF.

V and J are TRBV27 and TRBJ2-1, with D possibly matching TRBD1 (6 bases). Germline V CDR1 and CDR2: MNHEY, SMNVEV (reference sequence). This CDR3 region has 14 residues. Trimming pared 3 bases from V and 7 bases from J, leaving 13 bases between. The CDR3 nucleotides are TGTGCCAGCAGTTTCACAGGGTTAATTAATGAGCAGTTCTTC. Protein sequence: CASSFTGLINEQFF.

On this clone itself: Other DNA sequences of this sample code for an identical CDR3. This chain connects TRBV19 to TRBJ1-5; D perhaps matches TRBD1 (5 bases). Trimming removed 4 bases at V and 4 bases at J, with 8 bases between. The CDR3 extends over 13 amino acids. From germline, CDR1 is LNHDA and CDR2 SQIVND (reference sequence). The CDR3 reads CASSTGGNQPQHF. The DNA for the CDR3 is TGTGCCAGTAGTACTGGGGGGAATCAGCCCCAGCATTTT.

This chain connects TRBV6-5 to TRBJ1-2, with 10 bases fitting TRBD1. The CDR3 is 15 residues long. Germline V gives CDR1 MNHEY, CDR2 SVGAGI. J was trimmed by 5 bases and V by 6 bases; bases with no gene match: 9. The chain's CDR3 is CASSHGDRGIYGYTF. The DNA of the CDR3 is TGTGCCAGCAGCCACGGGGACAGGGGAATTTATGGCTACACCTTC.

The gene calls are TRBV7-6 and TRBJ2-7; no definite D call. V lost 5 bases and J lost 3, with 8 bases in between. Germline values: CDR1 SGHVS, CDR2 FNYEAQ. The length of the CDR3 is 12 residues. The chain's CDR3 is CASSLNNYEQYF. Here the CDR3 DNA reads TGTGCCAGCAGCCTTAACAACTACGAGCAGTACTTC. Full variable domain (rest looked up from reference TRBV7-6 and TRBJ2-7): GAGVSQSPRYKVTKRGQDVALRCDPISGHVSLYWYRQALGQGPEFLTYFNYEAQQDKSGLPNDRFSAERPEGSISTLTIQRTEQRDSAMYRCASSLNNYEQYFGPGTRLTVT.

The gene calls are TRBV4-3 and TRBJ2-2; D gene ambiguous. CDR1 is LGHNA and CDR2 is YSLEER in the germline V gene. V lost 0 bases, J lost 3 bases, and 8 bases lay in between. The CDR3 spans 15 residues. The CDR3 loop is CASSQDSAHTGELFF. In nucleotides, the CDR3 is TGCGCCAGCAGCCAAGATAGTGCGCACACCGGGGAGCTGTTTTTT.

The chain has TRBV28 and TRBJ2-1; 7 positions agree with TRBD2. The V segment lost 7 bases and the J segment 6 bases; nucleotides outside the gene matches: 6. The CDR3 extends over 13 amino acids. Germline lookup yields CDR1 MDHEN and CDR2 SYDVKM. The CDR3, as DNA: TGTGCCAGCACCAAGACTAGCCTCAATGAGCAGTTCTTC. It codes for CASTKTSLNEQFF.

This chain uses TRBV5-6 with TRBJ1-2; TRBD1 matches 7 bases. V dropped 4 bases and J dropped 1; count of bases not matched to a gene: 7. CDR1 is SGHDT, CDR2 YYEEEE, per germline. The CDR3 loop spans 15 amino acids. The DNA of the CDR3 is TGTGCCAGCAGCAGGGGGCCCAACAGTAACTATGGCTACACCTTC. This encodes CASSRGPNSNYGYTF.

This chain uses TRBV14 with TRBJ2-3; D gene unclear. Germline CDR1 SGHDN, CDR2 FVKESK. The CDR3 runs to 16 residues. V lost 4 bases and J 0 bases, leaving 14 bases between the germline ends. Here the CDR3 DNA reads TGTGCCAGCAGCCCCCGTGCAGGATCTAGCACAGATACGCAGTATTTT. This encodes CASSPRAGSSTDTQYF.

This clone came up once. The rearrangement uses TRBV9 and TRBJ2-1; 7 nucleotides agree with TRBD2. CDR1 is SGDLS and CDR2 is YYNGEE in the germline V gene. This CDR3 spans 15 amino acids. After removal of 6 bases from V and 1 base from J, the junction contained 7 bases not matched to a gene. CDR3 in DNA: TGTGCCAGCAATTCACGGGGGGAATCCTACAATGAGCAGTTCTTC. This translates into CASNSRGESYNEQFF.

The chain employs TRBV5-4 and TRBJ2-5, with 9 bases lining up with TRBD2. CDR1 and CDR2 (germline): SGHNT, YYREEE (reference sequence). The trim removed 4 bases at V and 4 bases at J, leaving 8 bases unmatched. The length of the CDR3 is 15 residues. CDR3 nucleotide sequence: TGTGCCAGCAGCCACGCCGGGACTAGCTTAGAGACCCAGTACTTC. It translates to CASSHAGTSLETQYF.

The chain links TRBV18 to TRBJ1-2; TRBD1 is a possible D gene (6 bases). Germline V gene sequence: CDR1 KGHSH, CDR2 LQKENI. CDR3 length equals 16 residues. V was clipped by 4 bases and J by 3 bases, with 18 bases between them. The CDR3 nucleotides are TGTGCCAGCTCACTCCTACAGGGCGGAATGGACTATGGCTACACCTTC. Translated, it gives CASSLLQGGMDYGYTF. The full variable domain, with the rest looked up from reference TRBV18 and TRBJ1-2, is NAGVMQNPRHLVRRRGQEARLRCSPMKGHSHVYWYRQLPEEGLKFMVYLQKENIIDESGMPKERFSAEFPKEGPSILRIQQVVRGDSAAYFCASSLLQGGMDYGYTFGSGTRLTVV.

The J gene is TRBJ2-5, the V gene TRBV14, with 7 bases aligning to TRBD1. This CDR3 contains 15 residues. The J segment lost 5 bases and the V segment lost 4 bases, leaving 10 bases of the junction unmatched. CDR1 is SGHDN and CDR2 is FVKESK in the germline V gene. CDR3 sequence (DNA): TGTGCCAGCAGCCCCAACAGGGGAAGGTCGGAGACCCAGTACTTC. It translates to CASSPNRGRSETQYF.